The 23 T cell receptor beta chains below come from one sample, sequenced in a study of identical twins listed by TCRdb under 2016. The library came from 5' RACE. The instrument was an Illumina HiSeq 2000. The public sequencing data were trimmed at Q25 with fastp and processed into clonotypes with MiXCR by TCRdb, which kept only in-frame beta chains. Here each entry gathers all rows of one CDR3 protein and keeps the most common genes and DNA. A total of some 560,000 distinct CDR3 sequences appear in this sample, 9.5% to 10% of them only once. 3% of the sample is in the top ten clones. The sample was also linked to a second study, of yellow fever vaccine responses in identical twins.

The sample comprised PBMCs. These receptors all stem from a woman between 18 and 29 years old in good health.

The chain employs TRBV11-2 and TRBJ2-7; the match to TRBD2 covers 11 bases. The CDR3 spans 17 residues. Trimming removed 3 bases from V and 4 bases from J; junction bases left unmatched: 11. From germline, CDR1 is SGHAT and CDR2 FQNNGV. The CDR3 sequence: CASSFSSGRAVEYEQYF. In nucleotides, the CDR3 is TGTGCCAGCAGCTTCAGTAGCGGGAGGGCCGTTGAGTACGAGCAGTACTTC. Full variable domain (missing parts from reference TRBV11-2 and TRBJ2-7): EAGVAQSPRYKIIEKRQSVAFWCNPISGHATLYWYQQILGQGPKLLIQFQNNGVVDDSQLPKDRFSAERLKGVDSTLKIQPAKLEDSAVYLCASSFSSGRAVEYEQYFGPGTRLTVT.

This clonotype has at least ten counts. The chain uses TRBV5-1 and TRBJ2-5; TRBD1 agrees at 11 bases. Trimming at V came to 1 base and at J to 3 bases, leaving 5 bases not matched to a gene. Germline values: CDR1 SGHRS, CDR2 YFSETQ. CDR3 size: 16 residues. The chain's CDR3 is CASSLTGTGGKETQYF. The CDR3 DNA reads TGCGCCAGCAGCTTGACCGGGACAGGGGGTAAAGAGACCCAGTACTTC.

There are a few counts of this clonotype. The chain is built from TRBV6-1 and TRBJ2-1, with D perhaps TRBD2 (8 bases). Trimming cost V 6 bases and J 5 bases, with 20 bases left between them. Germline values: CDR1 MNHNS, CDR2 SASEGT. This CDR3 has 16 amino acids. DNA for the CDR3: TGTGCCAGCAGGAACCGGGGGGGACAGCTTAACAATGAGCAGTTCTTC. It codes for CASRNRGGQLNNEQFF.

This clonotype came up many times. The CDR3 is CASSDTVGGGTYNEQFF. CDR3 sequence (DNA): TGTGCCAGCAGTGACACAGTGGGCGGGGGCACCTACAATGAGCAGTTCTTC. This sequence joins TRBV25-1 and TRBJ2-1; perhaps TRBD2 as D (7 bases). The germline gives CDR1 MGHDK, CDR2 SYGVNS. The V and J ends lost 3 bases and 2 bases respectively, with 17 bases between them. CDR3 length equals 17 residues.

In this sample, this clonotype turned up a few times. V and J are TRBV20-1 and TRBJ2-7; TRBD1 aligns across 8 bases. V shed 1 base, J shed 5 bases, and the junction held 1 base outside the gene matches. This CDR3 contains 12 residues. In germline, CDR1 is DFQATT, CDR2 SNEGSKA (reference sequence). CDR3: CSARGDRNEQYF. The CDR3 nucleotides read TGCAGTGCTAGAGGGGACAGGAACGAGCAGTACTTC.

This clonotype was observed a handful of times. The chain is built from TRBV12-3 or TRBV12-4 and TRBJ1-4; possible D gene TRBD1, 5 bases. The CDR3 spans 14 residues. Deletions cut 8 bases from V and 7 bases from J, with 17 bases between. CDR3 bases: TGTGCCAGCTCCCTGGGGGAGGGCGGTGAAAAACTGTTTTTT. It translates to CASSLGEGGEKLFF.

This clonotype has a count of ten or more. V and J are TRBV29-1 and TRBJ2-7; 7 nucleotides align to TRBD1. The CDR3 has 13 amino acids. The V and J ends lost 6 bases and 6 bases, in that order; junction bases with no gene match: 11. The germline V gene encodes CDR1 SQVTM and CDR2 ANQGSEA. The CDR3 sequence is CSVDWTGVGEQYF. CDR3 DNA sequence: TGCAGCGTGGACTGGACAGGCGTGGGCGAGCAGTACTTC.

The V call is TRBV25-1, the J call TRBJ2-5, with no clear D. Germline V lookup: CDR1 MGHDK, CDR2 SYGVNS. CDR3 length: 15 residues. The V gene lost 2 bases and the J gene lost 3 bases, with 13 bases spanning the gap. DNA of the CDR3: TGTGCCAGCAGTGAAGGGCCCCCGAGGAAAGAGACCCAGTACTTC. Protein sequence: CASSEGPPRKETQYF.

The sample holds a few counts of this clonotype. The chain has TRBV7-8 and TRBJ1-3; D may be TRBD1 (5 bases). Germline lookup yields CDR1 SGHVS and CDR2 FQNEAQ. The CDR3 totals 15 residues. Trimming removed 6 bases from V and 0 bases from J, with 12 bases in between. In DNA form, the CDR3 reads TGTGCCAGCAGACCGGGACTCGCCTCTGGAAACACCATATATTTT. Translated, it gives CASRPGLASGNTIYF.

The chain is built from TRBV5-5 and TRBJ2-5; 11 nucleotides line up with TRBD1. CDR1 SGHKS and CDR2 YYEKEE come from the germline V gene (reference sequence). This CDR3 has 18 amino acids. Unmatched junction bases numbered 13, after V lost 1 base and J lost 5 bases. The CDR3 loop is CASSLRPRGQGADETQYF. The CDR3, as DNA: TGTGCCAGCAGCTTGCGACCCCGAGGACAGGGGGCGGATGAGACCCAGTACTTC. Using reference TRBV5-5 and TRBJ2-5 for the parts outside the CDR3, the full variable domain is DAGVTQSPTHLIKTRGQQVTLRCSPISGHKSVSWYQQVLGQGPQFIFQYYEKEERGRGNFPDRFSARQFPNYSSELNVNALLLGDSALYLCASSLRPRGQGADETQYFGPGTRLLVL.

This clonotype was recorded a few times. The chain employs TRBV5-5 and TRBJ2-1, with 7 positions matching TRBD1. With 2 bases clipped from V and 8 bases from J, the junction kept 10 bases outside the gene matches. Per germline, CDR1 SGHKS and CDR2 YYEKEE (reference sequence). This CDR3 is built from 15 residues. DNA for the CDR3: TGTGCCAGCAGCTTCGAGACAGGGACATGGGATGAGCAGTTCTTC. Its protein product is CASSFETGTWDEQFF. The complete variable domain, with remaining parts taken from reference TRBV5-5 and TRBJ2-1, reads DAGVTQSPTHLIKTRGQQVTLRCSPISGHKSVSWYQQVLGQGPQFIFQYYEKEERGRGNFPDRFSARQFPNYSSELNVNALLLGDSALYLCASSFETGTWDEQFFGPGTRLTVL.

The chain links TRBV7-9 to TRBJ2-5; 7 positions match TRBD2. V lost 8 bases, J lost 4 bases, and 7 bases stayed unmatched. The CDR3 length is 13 residues. The germline V gene encodes CDR1 SEHNR and CDR2 FQNEAQ (reference sequence). The CDR3 DNA follows: TGTGCCAGCGGACTGGCGGGAGTAGAGACCCAGTACTTC. Translating it yields CASGLAGVETQYF.

The table lists this clonotype with a few counts. This sequence joins TRBV29-1 and TRBJ2-6, with 7 bases matching TRBD1. Looked up from germline, CDR1 is SQVTM and CDR2 is ANQGSEA. J lost 3 bases, V lost 4 bases, and 3 bases had no gene match. CDR3 size: 14 residues. CDR3 bases: TGCAGCGTTGGAGGGGGCCGTGGGGCCAACGTCCTGACTTTC. It codes for CSVGGGRGANVLTF.

This clonotype was seen a few times. The rearrangement uses TRBV2 and TRBJ2-2; no clear D gene. There are 15 residues in the CDR3. Trimming shortened V by 8 bases and J by 1 base, and 14 bases separated the two germline ends. Germline V lookup: CDR1 SNHLY, CDR2 FYNNEI. In DNA form, the CDR3 reads TGTGCCAGCCATAGCCAAACACGGAACACCGGGGAGCTGTTTTTT. Encoded protein: CASHSQTRNTGELFF.

This rearrangement joins TRBV4-2 to TRBJ2-7; D ambiguous. The V gene lost 2 bases and the J gene lost 6 bases, with 8 bases spanning the gap. This CDR3 contains 12 residues. Germline loops: CDR1 LGHNA, CDR2 YNFKEQ. The CDR3 DNA reads TGTGCCAGCAGCCAATCTTTTACCGAGCAGTACTTC. This encodes CASSQSFTEQYF.

As for this clonotype: A much larger clone lies one base from this, so it may be a read error. V and J are TRBV12-3 or TRBV12-4 and TRBJ2-1; 9 bases are a match to TRBD1. V dropped 1 base and J dropped 12; count of bases not matched to a gene: 10. The CDR3 sequence is 15 residues long. CDR3 bases: TGTGCCAGCAGTTTAGTGGACAGGGGTAGCATTAGGCAGTTCTTC. Protein product: CASSLVDRGSIRQFF.

This clonotype was counted at least ten times. The rearrangement joins TRBV7-2 to TRBJ2-5; weak D call: TRBD2 (6 bases). Germline V gene lookup returns CDR1 SGHTA and CDR2 FQGNSA. Trimming shortened V by 6 bases and J by 4 bases, and 12 bases separated the two germline ends. The CDR3 is 13 residues long. The CDR3 nucleotides are TGTGCCAGCAGTTTGAAGGGAGGAGAGACCCAGTACTTC. Its translation: CASSLKGGETQYF.

The rearrangement joins TRBV29-1 to TRBJ2-7; weak D call: TRBD2 (6 bases). The CDR3 runs 13 residues. Trimming took off 8 bases at V and 2 bases at J, with 16 bases between the two ends. Germline V CDR1 and CDR2: SQVTM, ANQGSEA. The CDR3 spells CSTRSGVPYEQYF. The CDR3 nucleotides read TGCAGCACCAGGTCGGGGGTCCCCTACGAGCAGTACTTC.

This clonotype was counted between two and nine times. The V gene is TRBV6-2 or TRBV6-3, the J gene TRBJ2-7, with D possibly TRBD1 on 6 matching bases. The CDR3 contains 16 residues. CDR1 is MNHEY and CDR2 is SVGEGT in the germline V gene. Trimming shortened V by 2 bases and J by 3 bases, and 17 bases separated the two germline ends. The CDR3 coding sequence is TGTGCCAGCAGTTACGGGTTTTCCGACAGGAACTACGAGCAGTACTTC. It codes for CASSYGFSDRNYEQYF.

This clonotype has at least ten counts. Relative to the germline gene, one junction end is altered; a read error may explain this. V usage is TRBV29-1 and J usage is TRBJ1-2; D gene ambiguous. The CDR3 is 14 amino acids. The germline gives CDR1 SQVTM, CDR2 ANQGSEA. Here the CDR3 reads CSIDGPADGYGYTF. CDR3 in DNA: TGCAGCATTGATGGACCCGCAGACGGCTATGGCTACACCTTC.

This clonotype showed up just a few times. The chain recombines TRBV7-9 with TRBJ1-1; D is perhaps TRBD1 (5 bases). This CDR3 is 13 amino acids long. The germline V and J ends were trimmed by 5 bases and 5 bases, with 12 bases remaining between them. CDR1 is SEHNR, CDR2 FQNEAQ, per germline (reference sequence). DNA for the CDR3: TGTGCCAGCAGCCAAGCGGGGGTGACTGAAGCTTTCTTT. This encodes CASSQAGVTEAFF.

This clonotype appeared once. The chain has TRBV7-6 and TRBJ2-7; a weak D match, TRBD1 (6 bases). This CDR3 contains 15 residues. The V end was cut by 4 bases, the J end by 0 bases, with 13 bases between. Germline lookup yields CDR1 SGHVS and CDR2 FNYEAQ. The CDR3 loop reads CASSSRTASSYEQYF. DNA of the CDR3: TGTGCCAGCAGCTCCCGGACAGCGAGCTCCTACGAGCAGTACTTC.

The chain has TRBV18 and TRBJ2-5; 8 nucleotides line up with TRBD2. This CDR3 comprises 15 residues. Trimming removed 2 bases from V and 4 bases from J; junction bases left unmatched: 6. Germline values: CDR1 KGHSH, CDR2 LQKENI. CDR3 coding DNA: TGTGCCAGCTCACCAGAAAGCGGGAGCGGAGAGACCCAGTACTTC. Its translation: CASSPESGSGETQYF.